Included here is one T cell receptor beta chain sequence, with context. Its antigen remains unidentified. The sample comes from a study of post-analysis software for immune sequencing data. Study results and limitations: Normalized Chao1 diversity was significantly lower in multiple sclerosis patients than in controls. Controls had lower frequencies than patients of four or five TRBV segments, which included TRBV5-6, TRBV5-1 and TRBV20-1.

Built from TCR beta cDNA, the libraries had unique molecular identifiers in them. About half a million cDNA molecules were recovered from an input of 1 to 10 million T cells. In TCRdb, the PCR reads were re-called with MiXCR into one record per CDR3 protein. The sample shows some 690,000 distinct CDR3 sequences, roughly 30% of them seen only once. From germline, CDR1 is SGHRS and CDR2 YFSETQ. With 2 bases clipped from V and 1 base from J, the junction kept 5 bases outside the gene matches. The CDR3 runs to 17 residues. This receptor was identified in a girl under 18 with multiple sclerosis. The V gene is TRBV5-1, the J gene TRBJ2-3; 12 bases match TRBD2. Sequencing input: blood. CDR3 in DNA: TGCGCCAGCAGCTTTAGGACTAGCGGGGTGGGCACAGATACGCAGTATTTT. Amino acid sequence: CASSFRTSGVGTDTQYF. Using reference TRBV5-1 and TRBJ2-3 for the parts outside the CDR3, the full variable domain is KAGVTQTPRYLIKTRGQQVTLSCSPISGHRSVSWYQQTPGQGLQFLFEYFSETQRNKGNFPGRFSGRQFSNSRSEMNVSTLELGDSALYLCASSFRTSGVGTDTQYFGPGTRLTVL.